These 4 T cell receptor beta chains were all obtained from the same sample, sequenced in a study of blood T cell repertoires in COVID-19. Repertoires were generated with immunoSEQ multiplex PCR, while TCRdb's copy carries only in-frame clones and drops some. The table has around 290,000 clones, around nine tenths seen once; the top ten hold roughly 5.1%. Sequenced sample: peripheral blood. The receptor source for this set is a man aged 35-49 years with acute or convalescent COVID-19.

This clone came up a few times. V and J are TRBV18 and TRBJ1-2, with 9 bases aligning to TRBD1. This CDR3 contains 15 residues. Germline V CDR1 and CDR2: KGHSH, LQKENI. Trimming took 3 bases from V and 6 from J; bases not matched to a gene: 8. The CDR3 loop is CASSPPGQGEHGYTF. Written as DNA, the CDR3 is TGTGCCAGCTCACCCCCGGGACAGGGTGAACATGGCTACACCTTC.

The rearrangement joins TRBV3-1 (or the pseudogene TRBV3-2) to TRBJ2-1, with TRBD2 identical over 7 bases. Germline V gene data show CDR1 as LGHDT and CDR2 as YNNKEL (reference sequence). The CDR3 spans 14 residues. The junction had 3 bases not matched to a gene; V was cut back by 3 bases and J by 4 bases. The CDR3 sequence: CASSQGAGYNEQFF. As DNA, the CDR3 is TGTGCCAGCAGCCAGGGAGCGGGGTACAATGAGCAGTTCTTC.

The CDR3 reads CSASSQGTGELFF. In nucleotides, the CDR3 is TGCAGTGCTAGTTCCCAGGGGACCGGGGAGCTGTTTTTT. The chain joins TRBV20-1 to TRBJ2-2; perhaps TRBD1 as D (6 bases). This CDR3 has 13 residues. V gave up 3 bases and J gave up 5 bases, with 10 bases separating them. Germline V gene sequence: CDR1 DFQATT, CDR2 SNEGSKA (reference sequence).

The chain couples TRBV5-1 to TRBJ1-5, with TRBD1 matching over 7 bases. Germline trimming cut 3 bases from V and 0 bases from J; bases unmatched to any gene: 3. The CDR3 totals 15 residues. The germline CDR1 and CDR2 sequences are SGHRS and YFSETQ. CDR3 coding DNA: TGCGCCAGCAGCTGGGACAGCGATAGCAATCAGCCCCAGCATTTT. It specifies CASSWDSDSNQPQHF. Using reference TRBV5-1 and TRBJ1-5 for the parts outside the CDR3, the full variable domain is KAGVTQTPRYLIKTRGQQVTLSCSPISGHRSVSWYQQTPGQGLQFLFEYFSETQRNKGNFPGRFSGRQFSNSRSEMNVSTLELGDSALYLCASSWDSDSNQPQHFGDGTRLSIL.